The following is a TCR beta chain sequence with its context. Its specificity is not known. This entry comes from a study of cytomegalovirus exposure and HLA in healthy donors. Whole-study results and caveats: A few CMV-associated chains proved CMV antigen-specific in vitro.

CDR3 length: 13 residues. CDR1 SGHRS and CDR2 YFSETQ come from the germline V gene. V was clipped by 0 bases and J by 12 bases, with 13 bases between them. Only in-frame clones appear in the TCRdb table, and some are missing; sequencing was by immunoSEQ multiplex PCR. The sample gives approximately 200,000 clones, more than 80% of which show up once; around 7% is in the top ten. The source is a man in his late teens or twenties in good health and CMV-seropositive. The rearrangement links TRBV5-1 to TRBJ2-1, with D tentatively TRBD2 (6 bases). The specimen was PBMCs. The CDR3 loop is CASSLVPQEGQFF. The DNA of the CDR3 is TGCGCCAGCAGCTTGGTACCCCAGGAGGGGCAGTTCTTC.